The subject of this entry is one TCR beta chain. The CDR3 runs 13 residues. V lost 4 bases and J 6 bases, leaving 13 bases between the germline ends. Germline CDR1 and CDR2: SNHLY and FYNNEI. The repertoire was sequenced with immunoSEQ multiplex PCR; TCRdb's copy has only in-frame clones and lacks some. The sample carries 200,000 to 300,000 clones, 86% recorded once. The data were taken from a study of blood T cell repertoires in COVID-19. The TCR was taken from a woman in her 30s who had recovered from COVID-19. The V gene is TRBV2, the J gene TRBJ2-7, with D perhaps matching TRBD2 (5 bases). Sequencing was done on a sample of peripheral blood. CDR3 residues: CASSGEVGSEQYF. For the CDR3, the DNA is TGTGCCAGCAGTGGAGAAGTGGGGAGCGAGCAGTACTTC.